This record covers a single T cell receptor beta chain. Antigen unknown. The sample belongs to a study of blood T cells in healthy people across ages. Study-wide context: Template switching retrieved approximately one barcoded beta molecule for each two T cells.

General study results and limits: The percentage of naive T cells correlated strongly with TCR beta diversity. Expanded clonotype shifts may have been confounded, as the donors had an unknown CMV status.

Through a sample-barcoded 5' primer and a J-beta primer mix, a second PCR was run for about 6 to 12 cycles. TCRdb redid the calling of the 5' RACE reads with MiXCR, one entry per CDR3 protein. The profile shows around 970,000 distinct CDR3 sequences, about 53% of them singletons. CDR3 length: 15 amino acids. The germline V gene has CDR1 SEHNR and CDR2 FQNEAQ (reference sequence). The germline V and J ends were trimmed by 2 bases and 7 bases, with 17 bases remaining between them. Extraction of total RNA produced a minimum of 5 micrograms from each sample. The chain carries TRBV7-9 and TRBJ1-1, with TRBD1 as a possible D gene (5 bases). This TCR derives from a woman aged 60 to 75 in good health. Sequenced sample: blood. CDR3 DNA sequence: TGTGCCAGCAGCTTATATTCCGGGGGAGGGGATGAAGCTTTCTTT. Protein product: CASSLYSGGGDEAFF.